A single sample gave rise to the 21 T cell receptor beta chains below, sequenced in a study of brain T cells in children with intractable seizures. Using immunoSEQ multiplex PCR, the repertoire was profiled, and TCRdb retains in-frame clones only, with some absent. Of approximately 77,000 clones listed, more than 85% are singletons. This sample comprised peripheral blood, obtained at surgery. These receptors originate from a boy in the first two years of life with tuberous sclerosis and intractable seizures.

This clone was seen a few times. The rearrangement links TRBV7-9 to TRBJ1-3; D is ambiguous. Germline V gives CDR1 SEHNR, CDR2 FQNEAQ (reference sequence). There are 12 residues in the CDR3. V lost 5 bases and J lost 1, with 3 bases in between. The CDR3 loop reads CASSQSGNTIYF. CDR3 sequence (DNA): TGTGCCAGCAGCCAATCTGGAAACACCATATATTTT.

This rearrangement joins TRBV5-1 to TRBJ2-7; D perhaps matches TRBD2 (6 bases). Germline CDR1 reads SGHRS; CDR2 reads YFSETQ. The CDR3 is 13 amino acids. V gave up 0 bases and J gave up 7 bases, with 11 bases separating them. The CDR3 DNA reads as TGCGCCAGCAGCTTGGCCTCGGGGGTTGAGCAGTACTTC. Residues: CASSLASGVEQYF.

This clone was picked up a small number of times. The chain carries TRBV20-1 and TRBJ2-7; TRBD2 is a possible D gene (5 bases). V was shortened by 3 bases and J by 6 bases, with 6 bases between the two germline ends. The CDR3 consists of 10 residues. Germline assignment: CDR1 DFQATT and CDR2 SNEGSKA (reference sequence). CDR3 residues: CSASRGEQYF. CDR3 DNA sequence: TGCAGTGCTAGTCGGGGCGAGCAGTACTTC.

This clone was counted once. This chain joins TRBV7-9 and TRBJ1-1, with D perhaps TRBD1 (6 bases). There are 16 residues in the CDR3. Per germline, CDR1 SEHNR and CDR2 FQNEAQ (reference sequence). V dropped 6 bases and J dropped 3 bases, with 20 bases sitting between them. CDR3 region: CASRPNTGQRDTEAFF. The DNA of the CDR3 is TGTGCCAGCAGACCTAATACCGGACAGAGAGACACTGAAGCTTTCTTT.

This sequence joins TRBV6-6 and TRBJ1-5; a weak D match, TRBD1 (5 bases). The germline V and J ends were trimmed by 4 bases and 3 bases, with 16 bases remaining between them. Germline V gene data show CDR1 as MNHNY and CDR2 as SVGAGI (reference sequence). The length of the CDR3 is 16 residues. The chain's CDR3 is CASSSPRGHYNQPQHF. The CDR3 DNA follows: TGTGCCAGCAGTTCCCCACGTGGACATTACAATCAGCCCCAGCATTTT.

This chain uses TRBV25-1 with TRBJ2-1, with D maybe TRBD1 (5 bases). Germline CDR1 reads MGHDK; CDR2 reads SYGVNS. The CDR3 totals 15 residues. Trimming pared 1 base from V and 9 bases from J, leaving 16 bases between. The CDR3 sequence is CASSESVQLRGEQFF. As DNA, the CDR3 is TGTGCCAGCAGTGAATCGGTACAGTTAAGGGGTGAGCAGTTCTTC.

V is TRBV5-4 and J is TRBJ2-1; TRBD1 is a possible D gene (5 bases). Germline V gives CDR1 SGHNT, CDR2 YYREEE (reference sequence). The CDR3 is 16 residues long. The V gene lost 4 bases and the J gene lost 2 bases, with 16 bases spanning the gap. The CDR3 DNA follows: TGTGCCAGCAGCGTTAAAAGGGGTTCCACCTACAATGAGCAGTTCTTC. Amino acids: CASSVKRGSTYNEQFF.

This chain uses TRBV30 with TRBJ2-7; no clear D gene. From germline, CDR1 is GTSNPN and CDR2 SVGIG (reference sequence). The CDR3 totals 10 residues. V lost 2 bases, J lost 2 bases, and 1 base lay in between. CDR3 sequence reads: CAWSTYEQYF. CDR3 sequence (DNA): TGTGCCTGGAGTACCTACGAGCAGTACTTC.

The CDR3: CAWSTGGVEQYF. The CDR3 bases are TGTGCCTGGAGTACCGGGGGCGTCGAGCAGTACTTC. This chain uses TRBV30 with TRBJ2-7; D could derive from TRBD1 or TRBD2 (6 bases each). Germline CDR1 reads GTSNPN; CDR2 reads SVGIG (reference sequence). The CDR3 covers 12 residues. V dropped 2 bases and J dropped 6 bases, with 11 bases sitting between them.

The chain has TRBV6-4 and TRBJ1-2; D may be TRBD1 (5 bases). Germline CDR1 reads MRHNA; CDR2 reads SNTAGT. The ends were cut back, 4 bases at V and 2 bases at J, with 17 bases in the middle. CDR3 length: 16 amino acids. Written as DNA, the CDR3 is TGTGCCAGCAGTGCGGAGGGGTTAGGCGGGAACTATGGCTACACCTTC. Translated: CASSAEGLGGNYGYTF.

Here the CDR3 DNA reads TGTGCCAGGGGAGACATCACCTATGGCTACACCTTC. Amino acid sequence: CARGDITYGYTF. The V call is TRBV2, the J call TRBJ1-2; D gene unclear. Germline V lookup: CDR1 SNHLY, CDR2 FYNNEI. Trimming removed 9 bases at V and 4 bases at J, with 12 bases between. The CDR3 sequence is 12 residues long.

The rearrangement uses TRBV4-1 and TRBJ1-5; a possible D gene is TRBD1 (6 bases). Germline assignment: CDR1 MGHRA and CDR2 YSYEKL. The germline V and J ends were trimmed by 0 bases and 0 bases, with 9 bases remaining between them. The CDR3 is made up of 16 amino acids. As DNA, the CDR3 is TGCGCCAGCAGCCAAGAGGGACACTATAGCAATCAGCCCCAGCATTTT. This sequence encodes CASSQEGHYSNQPQHF.

The rearrangement links TRBV11-1 to TRBJ2-1; the D gene is possibly TRBD2 (7 bases). V gave up 6 bases and J gave up 7 bases, with 19 bases separating them. This CDR3 is 15 amino acids long. The germline V gene has CDR1 SGHAT and CDR2 FQDESV (reference sequence). The CDR3 region has the DNA TGTGCCAGCAGTCAATTACCAGGGAGGGGGAATGAGCAGTTCTTC. Translated: CASSQLPGRGNEQFF.

This clone appeared once. V usage is TRBV7-9 and J usage is TRBJ2-7; 7 bases are shared with TRBD1. The CDR3 extends over 14 amino acids. The germline gives CDR1 SEHNR, CDR2 FQNEAQ (reference sequence). The V gene end was trimmed by 1 base and the J gene end by 4 bases; junction bases not matched to a gene: 4. CDR3 DNA: TGTGCCAGCAGCTTAGTGACAGGGCCTTACGAGCAGTACTTC. Amino acids: CASSLVTGPYEQYF.

The chain carries TRBV6-5 and TRBJ2-1; weak D call: TRBD1 (5 bases). V lost 6 bases and J lost 2, with 8 bases in between. The CDR3 has 13 residues. Germline assignment: CDR1 MNHEY and CDR2 SVGAGI. As DNA, the CDR3 is TGTGCCAGCAGCCAGGGAACCTACAATGAGCAGTTCTTC. Its translation is CASSQGTYNEQFF.

V gene TRBV6-1 combines with J gene TRBJ1-5; perhaps TRBD1 as D (5 bases). Germline CDR1 is MNHNS and CDR2 is SASEGT. Trimming removed 0 bases from V and 5 bases from J, with 14 bases in between. The CDR3 extends over 16 amino acids. CDR3: CASSEAQWGGYQPQHF. The CDR3 bases are TGTGCCAGCAGTGAAGCGCAGTGGGGGGGTTATCAGCCCCAGCATTTT.

The chain has TRBV5-8 and TRBJ1-1, with TRBD1 matching 7 bases. This CDR3 is built from 16 residues. Germline CDR1 and CDR2: SGHTS and YDEGEE. J gave up 2 bases and V 1 base, and 8 bases lay outside the gene matches. The CDR3 DNA reads TGTGCCAGCAGCTTGACCCACAGGGGAACTAACACTGAAGCTTTCTTT. Translated: CASSLTHRGTNTEAFF. Complete variable domain (other parts from reference TRBV5-8 and TRBJ1-1): EAGVTQSPTHLIKTRGQQATLRCSPISGHTSVYWYQQALGLGLQFLLWYDEGEERNRGNFPPRFSGRQFPNYSSELNVNALELEDSALYLCASSLTHRGTNTEAFFGQGTRLTVV.

This clone was seen only once. The DNA for the CDR3 is TGTGCCAGCAGCGCCCTCAATAGACTAGCGGGTACAGATACGCAGTATTTT. The encoded protein is CASSALNRLAGTDTQYF. The gene calls are TRBV9 and TRBJ2-3; 10 bases line up with TRBD2. The trim removed 3 bases at V and 3 bases at J, leaving 10 bases unmatched. The germline CDR1 and CDR2 sequences are SGDLS and YYNGEE. The CDR3 consists of 17 residues.

The chain has TRBV6-4 and TRBJ2-1; TRBD2 is a possible D gene (6 bases). The germline CDR1 and CDR2 sequences are MRHNA and SNTAGT. The CDR3 spans 14 residues. V lost 1 base, J lost 11 bases, and 15 bases lay in between. The CDR3 DNA reads as TGTGCCAGCAGTGACTGGCTAGCGAGTCACAAGCAGTTCTTC. This codes for CASSDWLASHKQFF.

V gene TRBV7-9 combines with J gene TRBJ1-3; perhaps TRBD1 as D (5 bases). The CDR3 has 15 residues. Trimming left V 8 bases short and J 0 bases short, with 14 bases between. CDR1 SEHNR and CDR2 FQNEAQ come from the germline V gene (reference sequence). The CDR3 nucleotides read TGTGCCAGCGGACTGGGACGGAACTCTGGAAACACCATATATTTT. This codes for CASGLGRNSGNTIYF. Complete variable domain (other parts from reference TRBV7-9 and TRBJ1-3): DTGVSQNPRHKITKRGQNVTFRCDPISEHNRLYWYRQTLGQGPEFLTYFQNEAQLEKSRLLSDRFSAERPKGSFSTLEIQRTEQGDSAMYLCASGLGRNSGNTIYFGEGSWLTVV.

The V gene is TRBV10-1, the J gene TRBJ2-3; 13 nucleotides agree with TRBD2. Germline CDR1 WNHNN, CDR2 SYGVQD (reference sequence). The junction had 6 bases not matched to a gene; V was cut back by 8 bases and J by 4 bases. This CDR3 has 15 residues. The CDR3 DNA follows: TGCGCCAGCGGCGGACTAGCGGGAGATCCAGATACGCAGTATTTT. Its translation: CASGGLAGDPDTQYF.